The 27 T cell receptor beta chains below all came from one sample that was sequenced in a study of HIV-infected patients and healthy controls (dated by TCRdb to the mid-2010s). Whole blood was used without cell fractionation, so the repertoire reflected all unsorted peripheral T cells. Library prep was done by 5' RACE. TCRdb lists the instrument as Illumina MiSeq. Around 510 ng RNA was reverse transcribed with SuperScript III using primers against the alpha and beta constant regions. Separate libraries for the alpha and beta chains were generated through chain-specific third strand synthesis that incorporated multiplexing indices. TCRdb's own reprocessing of the public reads used fastp at Q25 and MiXCR and kept productive beta chains. Rows merge per CDR3 protein into single entries with the most common DNA and genes. For this sample the table gives about 16,000 distinct CDR3 sequences, of which around 9.2% were detected only once. Approximately 5% of the sample is taken by the ten largest.

Source material: blood. The receptor source for this set is an adult in good health.

The V gene is TRBV5-5, the J gene TRBJ2-7; 9 bases match TRBD2. Germline V gene data show CDR1 as SGHKS and CDR2 as YYEKEE (reference sequence). CDR3 size: 15 residues. V trimming: 0 bases; J trimming: 2 bases; junction bases outside the gene matches: 3. Here the CDR3 reads CASSLEPSGAYEQYF. Written as DNA, the CDR3 is TGTGCCAGCAGCTTGGAACCTAGCGGGGCCTACGAGCAGTACTTC.

Many counts were recorded for this clonotype. The chain recombines TRBV28 with TRBJ1-5; tentatively, D is TRBD1 (6 bases). Trimming removed 1 base at V and 1 base at J, with 20 bases between. The CDR3 extends over 19 amino acids. Germline-derived CDR1 and CDR2 are MDHEN and SYDVKM. The CDR3 region has the DNA TGTGCCAGCAGTTTATTAACCGGGACACCACAGATAAGCAATCAGCCCCAGCATTTT. Amino acid sequence: CASSLLTGTPQISNQPQHF. Looking up the rest from reference TRBV28 and TRBJ1-5 gives the full variable domain: DVKVTQSSRYLVKRTGEKVFLECVQDMDHENMFWYRQDPGLGLRLIYFSYDVKMKEKGDIPEGYSVSREKKERFSLILESASTNQTSMYLCASSLLTGTPQISNQPQHFGDGTRLSIL.

This clonotype is categorized as medium-sized. The rearrangement uses TRBV7-2 and TRBJ2-2, with 7 bases fitting TRBD1. V trimming: 2 bases; J trimming: 5 bases; junction bases outside the gene matches: 11. The CDR3 runs 17 residues. Germline-derived CDR1 and CDR2 are SGHTA and FQGNSA. CDR3 in amino acids: CASSLLGQAGGTGELFF. CDR3 sequence (DNA): TGTGCCAGCAGCTTACTCGGACAGGCGGGTGGGACCGGGGAGCTGTTTTTT.

This clonotype is medium-sized (0.01 to 0.1%) within its sample. The gene calls are TRBV29-1 and TRBJ1-1, with D unresolved. V was cut by 4 bases and J by 0 bases, with 3 bases left in between. CDR1 and CDR2 from the germline V gene are SQVTM and ANQGSEA. CDR3 size: 11 residues. The CDR3 DNA reads as TGCAGCGTTGTCATGAACACTGAAGCTTTCTTT. Protein sequence: CSVVMNTEAFF. Based on the CDR3 plus reference TRBV29-1 and TRBJ1-1, the full variable domain is SAVISQKPSRDICQRGTSLTIQCQVDSQVTMMFWYRQQPGQSLTLIATANQGSEATYESGFVIDKFPISRPNLTFSTLTVSNMSPEDSSIYLCSVVMNTEAFFGQGTRLTVV.

This clonotype came up a few times. V is TRBV6-2 or TRBV6-3 and J is TRBJ2-7; TRBD1 matches 8 bases. The CDR3 is 15 residues long. The ends lost 5 bases at V and 6 bases at J; junction bases unmatched: 12. The germline CDR1 and CDR2 sequences are MNHEY and SVGEGT. The CDR3 nucleotides are TGTGCCAGCAGTCTTTCCCAGGGGGCGCCGGTCGAGCAGTACTTC. It translates to CASSLSQGAPVEQYF.

This clonotype is labeled as medium-sized. The V call is TRBV12-3 or TRBV12-4, the J call TRBJ1-5; D not resolved. With 3 bases removed from V and 5 bases from J, the gap between germline ends came to 8 bases. This CDR3 has 13 amino acids. The CDR3 DNA is TGTGCCAGCAGTTTCTCATTTGATCAGCCCCAGCATTTT. This sequence encodes CASSFSFDQPQHF.

This chain connects TRBV4-2 to TRBJ1-5, with D hard to call. The CDR3 runs 13 residues. The germline CDR1 and CDR2 sequences are LGHNA and YNFKEQ. V dropped 0 bases and J dropped 5 bases, with 5 bases sitting between them. CDR3 in amino acids: CASSQDQHQPQHF. CDR3 in DNA: TGTGCCAGCAGCCAAGATCAGCATCAGCCCCAGCATTTT.

The V gene is TRBV28, the J gene TRBJ2-1, with TRBD1 as a possible D gene (5 bases). Germline lookup yields CDR1 MDHEN and CDR2 SYDVKM. The CDR3 runs 13 residues. The V gene lost 11 bases and the J gene lost 10 bases, with 21 bases spanning the gap. CDR3 region: CASHKGAVQEQFF. CDR3 bases: TGTGCCTCCCACAAAGGGGCGGTGCAGGAGCAGTTCTTC. The full variable domain, in which reference TRBV28 and TRBJ2-1 provide the parts outside the CDR3, is DVKVTQSSRYLVKRTGEKVFLECVQDMDHENMFWYRQDPGLGLRLIYFSYDVKMKEKGDIPEGYSVSREKKERFSLILESASTNQTSMYLCASHKGAVQEQFFGPGTRLTVL.

The V and J genes are TRBV13 and TRBJ2-3, with 7 bases identical to TRBD2. The germline V gene encodes CDR1 PRHDT and CDR2 FYEKMQ (reference sequence). Trimming took 5 bases from V and 4 from J; bases not matched to a gene: 12. CDR3 size: 16 residues. CDR3 protein: CASSKSGAYAADTQYF. In nucleotides, the CDR3 is TGTGCCAGCAGCAAAAGCGGGGCCTACGCCGCAGATACGCAGTATTTT.

In this sample, this clonotype turned up many times. The chain employs TRBV10-2 and TRBJ1-5; tentative D call: TRBD1 (6 bases). Trimming left V 6 bases short and J 4 bases short, with 16 bases between. This CDR3 spans 15 amino acids. Germline-derived CDR1 and CDR2 are WSHSY and SAAADI. In nucleotides, the CDR3 is TGCGCCAGCAGAGGCCCGGACAGCTCAAATCAGCCCCAGCATTTT. It translates to CASRGPDSSNQPQHF.

The V and J genes are TRBV29-1 and TRBJ2-2, with D maybe TRBD1 (5 bases). The CDR3 is made up of 15 amino acids. The germline V gene has CDR1 SQVTM and CDR2 ANQGSEA. Trimming removed 3 bases at V and 5 bases at J, with 16 bases between. CDR3: CSVEAGQASTGELFF. The CDR3 DNA follows: TGCAGCGTTGAGGCAGGGCAGGCCTCTACCGGGGAGCTGTTTTTT.

The CDR3 DNA reads TGTGCCAGCAGTTACTCATCCGGGAGGGGAGATACGCAGTATTTT. Its translation is CASSYSSGRGDTQYF. The chain is built from TRBV6-5 and TRBJ2-3; 8 bases are shared with TRBD2. There are 15 residues in the CDR3. Germline values: CDR1 MNHEY, CDR2 SVGAGI. With V trimmed by 0 bases and J by 5 bases, 4 bases remained unmatched.

This clonotype was seen only a few times. The chain carries TRBV27 and TRBJ2-7; D call uncertain. V lost 3 bases, J lost 3 bases, and 36 bases lay in between. Germline CDR1 reads MNHEY; CDR2 reads SMNVEV (reference sequence). This CDR3 comprises 22 residues. CDR3 coding DNA: TGTGCCAGCAGTTTTCCTACCTTACACATCGACCCAGCTTCAGGAAGCTGCTACGAGCAGTACGTC. It yields the protein CASSFPTLHIDPASGSCYEQYV.

This clonotype was recorded at least ten times. The chain uses TRBV29-1 and TRBJ1-4; the D gene is possibly TRBD1 (5 bases). The length of the CDR3 is 13 residues. In germline, CDR1 is SQVTM, CDR2 ANQGSEA. The V gene lost 4 bases and the J gene lost 2 bases, with 8 bases spanning the gap. CDR3 coding DNA: TGCAGCGTTGCGGAGGGGACTAATGAAAAACTGTTTTTT. Protein sequence: CSVAEGTNEKLFF. Based on the CDR3 plus reference TRBV29-1 and TRBJ1-4, the full variable domain is SAVISQKPSRDICQRGTSLTIQCQVDSQVTMMFWYRQQPGQSLTLIATANQGSEATYESGFVIDKFPISRPNLTFSTLTVSNMSPEDSSIYLCSVAEGTNEKLFFGSGTQLSVL.

About this clonotype: A read error may explain this, as a much larger clone is one base away. The chain combines TRBV20-1 with TRBJ2-3; 10 nucleotides line up with TRBD1. Germline loops: CDR1 DFQATT, CDR2 SNEGSKA (reference sequence). The CDR3 totals 15 residues. The CDR3 reads CGARGDRGSTDTQYF. CDR3 coding DNA: TGCGGTGCTAGAGGGGACAGGGGATCCACAGATACGCAGTATTTT.

By its share, this clonotype is medium-sized. Sequence at one end of the junction differs from germline and may be a read error. This sequence joins TRBV11-2 and TRBJ2-1, with 8 positions matching TRBD2. Germline CDR1 SGHAT, CDR2 FQNNGV. The CDR3 spans 11 residues. The CDR3 DNA reads as TGTGCCAGCAGCTCCAGCGGGAGTACTTCCTTC. Translated: CASSSSGSTSF.

This clonotype was recorded many times. CDR3: CASSEVVGSEAFF. DNA of the CDR3: TGTGCCAGCAGTGAAGTCGTGGGCTCTGAAGCTTTCTTT. The chain carries TRBV6-1 and TRBJ1-1; no clear D gene. The ends were cut back, 1 base at V and 6 bases at J, with 9 bases in the middle. This CDR3 spans 13 amino acids. Germline values: CDR1 MNHNS, CDR2 SASEGT.

This clonotype appeared many times. The chain links TRBV7-2 to TRBJ2-2, with no clear D. Trimming shortened V by 5 bases and J by 6 bases, and 10 bases separated the two germline ends. The CDR3 length is 13 residues. The germline V gene encodes CDR1 SGHTA and CDR2 FQGNSA. The CDR3 region is CASSPLKPGELFF. Written as DNA, the CDR3 is TGTGCCAGCAGCCCCCTGAAGCCCGGGGAGCTGTTTTTT.

This clonotype appeared many times. This chain uses TRBV7-2 with TRBJ1-5; 7 bases line up with TRBD1. CDR1 is SGHTA and CDR2 is FQGNSA in the germline V gene. Trimming removed 3 bases from V and 2 bases from J; junction bases left unmatched: 7. The CDR3 length is 16 residues. The CDR3 loop reads CASSFTGTGGNQPQHF. CDR3 in DNA: TGTGCCAGCAGCTTCACAGGCACAGGGGGCAATCAGCCCCAGCATTTT.

This clonotype was counted ten times or more. The rearrangement uses TRBV5-1 and TRBJ2-3, with 11 bases lining up with TRBD1. After removal of 3 bases from V and 6 bases from J, the junction contained 6 bases not matched to a gene. The CDR3 has 15 amino acids. Germline CDR1 is SGHRS and CDR2 is YFSETQ. The CDR3 region is CASSSGQGVPDTQYF. The CDR3 DNA reads as TGCGCCAGCAGCTCGGGACAGGGGGTGCCGGATACGCAGTATTTT.

This clonotype ranks as medium-sized. The chain recombines TRBV6-6 with TRBJ1-1; maybe TRBD1 (5 bases). CDR1 and CDR2 from the germline V gene are MNHNY and SVGAGI (reference sequence). The CDR3 totals 13 residues. The V and J ends lost 8 bases and 3 bases respectively, with 13 bases between them. The CDR3 DNA is TGTGCCAGCGTTTTGACGGGGGACACTGAAGCTTTCTTT. Its translation: CASVLTGDTEAFF.

This clonotype was seen a handful of times. The CDR3 loop is CASSNTGTSGDYEQYF. The CDR3 region has the DNA TGTGCCAGCAGTAACACGGGGACTAGCGGGGACTACGAGCAGTACTTC. The chain combines TRBV6-2 or TRBV6-3 with TRBJ2-7; 13 bases agree with TRBD2. Trimming at V came to 5 bases and at J to 3 bases, leaving 7 bases not matched to a gene. Germline loops: CDR1 MNHEY, CDR2 SVGEGT. The CDR3 extends over 16 amino acids.

This clonotype was seen at least ten times. The chain uses TRBV29-1 and TRBJ1-3; 9 bases agree with TRBD1. V trimming: 3 bases; J trimming: 4 bases; junction bases outside the gene matches: 7. In germline, CDR1 is SQVTM, CDR2 ANQGSEA. The CDR3 is 15 amino acids. The CDR3 loop reads CSVDGVGTGGNTIYF. Here the CDR3 DNA reads TGCAGCGTTGACGGCGTGGGGACAGGGGGAAACACCATATATTTT. The full variable domain, completed using reference TRBV29-1 and TRBJ1-3, is SAVISQKPSRDICQRGTSLTIQCQVDSQVTMMFWYRQQPGQSLTLIATANQGSEATYESGFVIDKFPISRPNLTFSTLTVSNMSPEDSSIYLCSVDGVGTGGNTIYFGEGSWLTVV.

Relative to its sample, this clonotype is medium-sized. The rearrangement joins TRBV20-1 to TRBJ1-1; D gene ambiguous. There are 15 residues in the CDR3. The ends were cut back, 3 bases at V and 5 bases at J, with 19 bases in the middle. Germline V gene lookup returns CDR1 DFQATT and CDR2 SNEGSKA (reference sequence). CDR3 in amino acids: CSARLFPGAGTEAFF. Written as DNA, the CDR3 is TGCAGTGCTAGGTTGTTTCCGGGCGCGGGAACTGAAGCTTTCTTT.

This clonotype showed up many times. DNA for the CDR3: TGCACCAGCAGCCAAGATCGGCTAGCGGAGGAGACCCAGTACTTC. Protein: CTSSQDRLAEETQYF. The chain joins TRBV1 to TRBJ2-5; the table names TRBD2, a call not compared with the DNA. TRBV1 represents a pseudogene. This CDR3 is built from 15 residues.

This chain joins TRBV3-1 and TRBJ2-7; 9 nucleotides align to TRBD1. V gave up 5 bases and J gave up 4 bases; unmatched junction bases: 9. The CDR3 length is 15 residues. Germline V gene lookup returns CDR1 LGHDT and CDR2 YNNKEL (reference sequence). The chain's CDR3 is CASSTWDREEYEQYF. CDR3 DNA sequence: TGTGCCAGCAGCACCTGGGACAGGGAAGAGTACGAGCAGTACTTC.

This chain uses TRBV19 with TRBJ2-6, with a weak D call TRBD2 (5 bases). The CDR3 is 14 residues long. Trimming shortened V by 7 bases and J by 5 bases, and 12 bases separated the two germline ends. Germline V gene data show CDR1 as LNHDA and CDR2 as SQIVND (reference sequence). CDR3 in DNA: TGTGCCAGTAATGGAGGTACTTGGGCCAACGTCCTGACTTTC. This codes for CASNGGTWANVLTF.